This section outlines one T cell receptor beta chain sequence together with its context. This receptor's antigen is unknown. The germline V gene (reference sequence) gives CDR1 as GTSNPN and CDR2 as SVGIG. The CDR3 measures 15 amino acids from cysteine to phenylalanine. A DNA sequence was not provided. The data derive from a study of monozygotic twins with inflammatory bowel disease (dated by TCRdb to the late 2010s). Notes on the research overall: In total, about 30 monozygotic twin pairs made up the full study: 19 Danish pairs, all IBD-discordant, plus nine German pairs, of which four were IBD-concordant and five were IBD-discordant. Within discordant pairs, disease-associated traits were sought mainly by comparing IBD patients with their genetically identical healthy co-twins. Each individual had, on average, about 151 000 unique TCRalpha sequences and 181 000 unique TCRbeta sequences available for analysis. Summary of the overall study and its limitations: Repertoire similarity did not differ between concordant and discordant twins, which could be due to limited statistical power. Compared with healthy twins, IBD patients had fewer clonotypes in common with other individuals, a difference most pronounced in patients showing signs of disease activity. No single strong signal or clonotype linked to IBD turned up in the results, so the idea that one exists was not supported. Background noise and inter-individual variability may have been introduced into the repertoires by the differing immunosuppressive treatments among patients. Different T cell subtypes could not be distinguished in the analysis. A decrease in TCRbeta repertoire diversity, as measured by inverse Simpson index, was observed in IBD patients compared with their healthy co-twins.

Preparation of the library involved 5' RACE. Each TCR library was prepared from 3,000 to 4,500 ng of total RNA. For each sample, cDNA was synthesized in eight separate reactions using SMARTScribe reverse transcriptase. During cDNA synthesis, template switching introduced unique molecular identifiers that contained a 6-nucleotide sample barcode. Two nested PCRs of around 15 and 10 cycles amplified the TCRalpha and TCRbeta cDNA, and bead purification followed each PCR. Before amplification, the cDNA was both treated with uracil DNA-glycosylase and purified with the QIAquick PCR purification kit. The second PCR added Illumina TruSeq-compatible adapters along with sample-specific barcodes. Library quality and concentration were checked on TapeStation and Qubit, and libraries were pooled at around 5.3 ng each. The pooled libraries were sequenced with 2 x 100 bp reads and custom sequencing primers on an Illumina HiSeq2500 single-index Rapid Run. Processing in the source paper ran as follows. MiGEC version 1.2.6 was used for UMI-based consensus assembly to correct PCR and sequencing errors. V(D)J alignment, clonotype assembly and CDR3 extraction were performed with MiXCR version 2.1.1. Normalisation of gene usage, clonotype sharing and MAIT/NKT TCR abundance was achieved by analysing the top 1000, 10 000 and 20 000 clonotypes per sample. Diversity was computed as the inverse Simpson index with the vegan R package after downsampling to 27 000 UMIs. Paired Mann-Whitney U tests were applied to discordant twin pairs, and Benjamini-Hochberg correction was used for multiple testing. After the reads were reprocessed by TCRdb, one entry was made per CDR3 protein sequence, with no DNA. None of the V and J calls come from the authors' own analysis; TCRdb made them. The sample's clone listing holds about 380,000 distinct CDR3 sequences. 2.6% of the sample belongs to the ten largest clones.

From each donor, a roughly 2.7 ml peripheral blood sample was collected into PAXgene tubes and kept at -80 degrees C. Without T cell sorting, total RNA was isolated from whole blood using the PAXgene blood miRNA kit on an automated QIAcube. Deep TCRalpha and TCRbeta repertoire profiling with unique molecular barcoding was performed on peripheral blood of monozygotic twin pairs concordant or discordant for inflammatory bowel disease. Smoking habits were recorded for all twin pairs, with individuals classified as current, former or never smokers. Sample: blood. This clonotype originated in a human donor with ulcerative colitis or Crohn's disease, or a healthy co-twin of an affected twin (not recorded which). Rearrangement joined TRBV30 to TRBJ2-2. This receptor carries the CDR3 CAWLSRAGDTGELFF.